Listed below are T cell receptor beta chains from one sample, sequenced in a study of T-cell reconstitution after alpha-beta-depleted transplantation in children. TCRdb independently ran MiXCR on the PCR reads; one entry per CDR3 protein. Altogether about 280,000 distinct CDR3 sequences are present, around a tenth being singletons, with the ten largest covering around 22%. Here the sequenced sample was peripheral blood, taken 180 days after TCRalphabeta/CD19-depleted stem cell transplant. The receptors were gathered from a male patient aged 2 to 10 who had a stem cell transplant for chronic granulomatous disease, so the T cells may come from the graft donor. Each CDR3 is given with its conserved first and last residue. A D gene is named only where the DNA matches it firmly. Expanded clones are given a class, and other clones once, few, many or no size at all.

J gene,V gene,clone size,CDR3 length,D gene,CDR3 DNA,CDR3 protein
TRBJ2-1,TRBV12-3/TRBV12-4,many,15,TRBD2,TGTGCCAGCAGTTTTACCCTAGCGGGGGGTAATGAGCAGTTCTTC,CASSFTLAGGNEQFF
TRBJ1-2,TRBV3-1,many,15,NA,TGTGCCAGCAGCCAAGCTGCAGGAGCTAACTATGGCTACACCTTC,CASSQAAGANYGYTF
TRBJ2-1,TRBV3-1,few,20,TRBD2,TGTGCCAGCAGCCAAGAATCTAGCGGGAGGGCAATTTTCTCCTACAATGAGCAGTTCTTC,CASSQESSGRAIFSYNEQFF
TRBJ1-5,TRBV19,few,15,NA,TGTGCCAGTAGTATAGATGTAACGGCCGCTCAGCCCCAGCATTTT,CASSIDVTAAQPQHF
TRBJ2-3,TRBV20-1,few,14,NA,TGCAGTGCTACAAAAGGACCCAACACAGATACGCAGTATTTT,CSATKGPNTDTQYF
TRBJ2-5,TRBV6-2/TRBV6-3,many,16,TRBD2,TGTGCCAGCAGTTACGGGGCGGGGGGGCCTTCGGAGACCCAGTACTTC,CASSYGAGGPSETQYF
TRBJ1-6,TRBV18,NA,16,TRBD1,TGTGCCAGCTCACCTCAAAACAGGGGGTCGATGTCACCCCTCCACTTT,CASSPQNRGSMSPLHF
TRBJ2-7,TRBV7-2,many,16,NA,TGTGCCAGCAGCTTGATTTGGGCCAGGAGCTCCTACGAGCAGTACTTC,CASSLIWARSSYEQYF
TRBJ2-5,TRBV3-1,many,17,TRBD2,TGTGCCAGCAGACTGGACCCTCACCGGGGGGATCAAGAGACCCAGTACTTC,CASRLDPHRGDQETQYF
TRBJ2-7,TRBV18,few,14,NA,TGTGCCAGCTCACCAGGGGGCGGTTCCTACGAGCAGTACTTC,CASSPGGGSYEQYF
TRBJ2-5,TRBV20-1,many,13,TRBD1,TGCAGTGCTGTGGGACAGGTGCAAGAGACCCAGTACTTC,CSAVGQVQETQYF
TRBJ2-2,TRBV18,many,16,NA,TGTGCCAGCTCACCACCTACAGGGACGAACACCGGGGAGCTGTTTTTT,CASSPPTGTNTGELFF
TRBJ2-1,TRBV7-6,many,16,NA,TGTGCCAGCAGCTTCTTCTCCCGGTATCAGCAAGGCGAGCAGTTCTTC,CASSFFSRYQQGEQFF
TRBJ2-5,TRBV7-2,few,14,NA,TGTGCCAGCAGCTTAGGCCCTAGGCAAGAGACCCAGTACTTC,CASSLGPRQETQYF
TRBJ2-5,TRBV18,many,14,NA,TGTGCCAGCTCACCACCGGTCGTATTGAAGACCCAGTACTTC,CASSPPVVLKTQYF
TRBJ2-7,TRBV20-1,many,13,NA,TGCAGTGCTCCACACCCGCACTCCTACGAGCAGTACTTC,CSAPHPHSYEQYF
TRBJ2-3,TRBV4-3,many,18,TRBD2,TGCGCCAGCAGCCAAGATGTGTGGGTGGGGGGGATCACAGATACGCAGTATTTT,CASSQDVWVGGITDTQYF